These T cell receptor beta chains were read from a single sample in a study of blood T cell repertoires in COVID-19. TCRdb keeps only in-frame clones here, not all; method: immunoSEQ multiplex PCR. The sample shows 85,000 to 130,000 clones, about two thirds of them seen only once. Sequencing was carried out using peripheral blood. These receptors came from a human donor with acute or convalescent COVID-19. The donor label of this sample is uncertain. CDR3s include the opening cysteine and the closing phenylalanine or tryptophan. Fields, in order: D gene, clone size, J gene, V gene, CDR3 protein, CDR3 DNA. The D gene is left open where the match is weak. Part of the rows lack a size; the others show once, few, many or a class for expanded clones.

>TRBD1|few|TRBJ1-6|TRBV7-6
CASSPRDREVNSPLHF
TGTGCCAGCAGCCCACGGGACAGGGAAGTTAATTCACCCCTCCACTTT
>TRBD1|NA|TRBJ2-3|TRBV7-9
CASSFTGTATDTQYF
TGTGCCAGCAGCTTTACCGGGACAGCGACAGATACGCAGTATTTT
>NA|few|TRBJ2-1|TRBV27
CASSPTEYNEQFF
TGTGCCAGCAGTCCGACAGAATACAATGAGCAGTTCTTC
>NA|few|TRBJ1-5|TRBV24-1
CATSDGQGGYLNQPQHF
TGTGCCACCAGTGACGGTCAGGGAGGCTATCTAAATCAGCCCCAGCATTTT
>NA|NA|TRBJ1-5|TRBV2
CASSGEGVNGNQPQHF
TGTGCCAGCAGTGGCGAAGGGGTAAATGGCAATCAGCCCCAGCATTTT
>TRBD1|NA|TRBJ1-6|TRBV28
CASISWEGQGPPALHF
TGTGCCAGCATTTCCTGGGAAGGACAGGGCCCTCCAGCCCTCCACTTT
>NA|NA|TRBJ1-5|TRBV7-9
CASSLETANQPQHF
TGTGCCAGCAGCTTAGAGACAGCTAATCAGCCCCAGCATTTT
>NA|NA|TRBJ2-2|TRBV19
CASSTGGGAGELFF
TGTGCCAGTAGTACAGGCGGGGGCGCCGGGGAGCTGTTTTTT
>TRBD2|once|TRBJ2-3|TRBV7-6
CASSISGGAADTQYF
TGTGCCAGCAGCATAAGCGGGGGGGCCGCAGATACGCAGTATTTT
>TRBD1|few|TRBJ1-3|TRBV7-9
CASTTDRGGNTIYF
TGTGCCAGCACCACGGACAGGGGTGGAAACACCATATATTTT
>NA|NA|TRBJ2-5|TRBV18
CASSLIGEDKETQYF
TGTGCCAGCTCACTTATCGGTGAGGATAAAGAGACCCAGTACTTC
>NA|NA|TRBJ1-1|TRBV19
CASSPQTPDTEAFF
TGTGCCAGTAGTCCCCAAACCCCGGACACTGAAGCTTTCTTT
>NA|NA|TRBJ1-1|TRBV5-5
CASSSSPGTRNTEAFF
TGTGCCAGCAGCTCGAGTCCCGGGACACGGAACACTGAAGCTTTCTTT
>NA|NA|TRBJ1-4|TRBV9
CASSPGRQVGVTEKLFF
TGTGCCAGCAGCCCCGGGCGGCAGGTGGGAGTTACGGAAAAACTGTTTTTT
>NA|NA|TRBJ2-1|TRBV3-1/TRBV3-2
CASSQGSRGGYNEQFF
TGTGCCAGCAGCCAAGGATCCAGGGGTGGATACAATGAGCAGTTCTTC
>TRBD1|NA|TRBJ1-6|TRBV2
CANGQGARSPLHF
TGTGCCAACGGACAGGGGGCCCGATCACCCCTCCACTTT